One and the same sample provided the 18 T cell receptor beta chains below, sequenced in a study of T cells after yellow fever vaccination. TCRdb analysed the 5' RACE reads with MiXCR anew, one entry per CDR3 protein. The sample records 500,000 to 650,000 distinct CDR3 sequences, roughly a sixth being singletons. The sample was PBMCs, taken 5 days after the first yellow fever vaccination. These receptors were obtained from a man aged 18 to 29 who received the YFV17D yellow fever vaccine.

The rearrangement links TRBV20-1 to TRBJ2-7; tentative D call: TRBD1 (6 bases). Per the germline V gene, CDR1 is DFQATT and CDR2 is SNEGSKA (reference sequence). The CDR3 sequence is 12 residues long. V was pared by 5 bases and J by 0 bases, with 8 bases between. CDR3 DNA sequence: TGCAGTGCTCAGGACAGCTCCTACGAGCAGTACTTC. It translates to CSAQDSSYEQYF.

There are a few counts of this clonotype. CDR3 sequence reads: CASSFFLGQGRDTQYF. For the CDR3, the DNA is TGTGCCAGCAGCTTTTTCCTAGGGCAGGGTCGGGATACGCAGTATTTT. The V call is TRBV7-9, the J call TRBJ2-3; D is possibly TRBD1 (5 bases). V was cut by 3 bases and J by 6 bases, with 19 bases left in between. CDR3 length equals 16 residues. The V gene's germline CDR1 is SEHNR and CDR2 FQNEAQ (reference sequence).

For this clonotype: The junction departs from germline at one end; a sequencing error may be responsible. Here the CDR3 reads CSVTTSRGTGITEAFF. In DNA, the CDR3 is TGTAGCGTGACCACTTCGCGGGGGACAGGGATCACTGAAGCTTTCTTT. The V gene is TRBV29-1, the J gene TRBJ1-1, with 9 nucleotides matching TRBD1. The CDR3 contains 16 residues. Germline V lookup: CDR1 SQVTM, CDR2 ANQGSEA.

This rearrangement joins TRBV4-1 to TRBJ2-3, with D possibly matching TRBD1 (5 bases). In germline, CDR1 is MGHRA, CDR2 YSYEKL. This CDR3 is built from 14 residues. The V gene lost 10 bases and the J gene lost 3 bases, with 17 bases spanning the gap. DNA of the CDR3: TGCGCCACCCGAATTGGGGCCTCGACAGATACGCAGTATTTT. It specifies CATRIGASTDTQYF.

The chain carries TRBV25-1 and TRBJ2-5; perhaps TRBD2 as D (6 bases). Trimming cost V 3 bases and J 7 bases, with 12 bases left between them. Per the germline V gene, CDR1 is MGHDK and CDR2 is SYGVNS. The CDR3 extends over 13 amino acids. CDR3 protein: CASSEGQEGTQYF. The DNA for the CDR3 is TGTGCCAGCAGTGAGGGCCAGGAGGGGACCCAGTACTTC.

The rearrangement joins TRBV6-5 to TRBJ2-5, with D tentatively TRBD1 or TRBD2 (6 bases each). CDR1 is MNHEY and CDR2 is SVGAGI in the germline V gene. Trimming took 0 bases from V and 1 from J, leaving 15 bases between them. The length of the CDR3 is 17 residues. CDR3 in amino acids: CASSYSNLGGPQETQYF. CDR3 nucleotides: TGTGCCAGCAGTTACTCGAACTTGGGGGGCCCCCAAGAGACCCAGTACTTC.

This clonotype was counted only a few times. V is TRBV5-4 and J is TRBJ1-2, with TRBD1 as a possible D gene (6 bases). With 0 bases removed from V and 4 bases from J, the gap between germline ends came to 13 bases. There are 15 residues in the CDR3. Germline CDR1 and CDR2: SGHNT and YYREEE (reference sequence). CDR3 bases: TGTGCCAGCAGCTTGGGAGGGGGGGTGGTCTATGGCTACACCTTC. It encodes CASSLGGGVVYGYTF.

The chain is built from TRBV7-3 and TRBJ2-2, with 11 bases matching TRBD2. V gave up 2 bases and J gave up 1 base; unmatched junction bases: 3. Germline CDR1 reads SGHTA; CDR2 reads FQGTGA. CDR3 length equals 17 residues. CDR3 amino acids: CASSLVAGGVNTGELFF. The CDR3 DNA is TGTGCCAGCAGCTTAGTAGCGGGGGGGGTGAACACCGGGGAGCTGTTTTTT.

This clonotype was recorded many times. This chain uses TRBV4-3 with TRBJ1-1; the D is unclear. The V end lost 4 bases, the J end lost 3 bases, and 9 bases lay between the germline ends. This CDR3 is 13 amino acids long. Germline V gives CDR1 LGHNA, CDR2 YSLEER. CDR3 sequence reads: CASSPRRDTEAFF. DNA of the CDR3: TGCGCCAGCAGCCCGCGTAGGGACACTGAAGCTTTCTTT.

This clonotype was recorded only once. The chain joins TRBV7-4 to TRBJ2-5; no reliable D call. Germline V gene lookup returns CDR1 SGHVT and CDR2 SQSDAQ. The CDR3 covers 14 residues. Trimming shortened V by 1 base and J by 3 bases, and 9 bases separated the two germline ends. CDR3 residues: CASSLDGVEETQYF. CDR3 DNA: TGTGCCAGCAGCTTAGATGGGGTAGAAGAGACCCAGTACTTC.

The rearrangement uses TRBV2 and TRBJ1-3, with a tentative D call TRBD1 (6 bases). The length of the CDR3 is 15 residues. V dropped 5 bases and J dropped 0 bases, with 11 bases sitting between them. Germline CDR1 SNHLY, CDR2 FYNNEI. The CDR3 loop reads CASSNGQISGNTIYF. The CDR3 region has the DNA TGTGCCAGCAGTAACGGACAGATCTCTGGAAACACCATATATTTT.

CDR3 sequence (DNA): TGTGCCAGCAGCCCGGGACAGGGGGTTTCAGCTGGAAACACCATATATTTT. Translated, it gives CASSPGQGVSAGNTIYF. The chain uses TRBV7-9 and TRBJ1-3; TRBD1 matches 11 bases. Per germline, CDR1 SEHNR and CDR2 FQNEAQ (reference sequence). V gave up 5 bases and J gave up 2 bases; unmatched junction bases: 8. The CDR3 is 17 residues long.

The genes are TRBV20-1 and TRBJ1-1, with 9 positions matching TRBD1. In germline, CDR1 is DFQATT, CDR2 SNEGSKA (reference sequence). The CDR3 length is 13 residues. CDR3 nucleotides: TGCAGGGCGACAGGGGGTATGAACACTGAAGCTTTCTTT. It encodes CRATGGMNTEAFF.

This clonotype showed up just a few times. This chain links TRBV7-2 with TRBJ2-2; D is unresolved. In germline, CDR1 is SGHTA, CDR2 FQGNSA. The CDR3 is made up of 15 amino acids. Trimming shortened V by 3 bases and J by 7 bases, and 15 bases separated the two germline ends. The CDR3 spells CASSFMPATIGELFF. The CDR3 bases are TGTGCCAGCAGCTTCATGCCGGCAACCATCGGGGAGCTGTTTTTT.

This clonotype is a singleton in its sample. This rearrangement joins TRBV19 to TRBJ2-3; perhaps TRBD1 as D (7 bases). The germline V gene encodes CDR1 LNHDA and CDR2 SQIVND (reference sequence). CDR3 length equals 14 residues. V shed 7 bases and J shed 8 bases, with 19 bases lying between them. CDR3 in amino acids: CASTAGGLSVTQYF. CDR3 DNA sequence: TGTGCCAGTACCGCAGGGGGGCTTTCAGTTACGCAGTATTTT.

The V gene is TRBV4-1, the J gene TRBJ1-5; possible D gene TRBD1, 6 bases. V was clipped by 6 bases and J by 0 bases, with 21 bases between them. Germline CDR1 reads MGHRA; CDR2 reads YSYEKL. The CDR3 length is 18 residues. The CDR3: CASSPGRGTTYSNQPQHF. The CDR3 DNA sequence: TGCGCCAGCAGTCCGGGGAGGGGGACGACCTATAGCAATCAGCCCCAGCATTTT.

The rearrangement links TRBV5-1 to TRBJ2-2; perhaps TRBD1 as D (6 bases). The CDR3 consists of 15 residues. Trimming pared 0 bases from V and 8 bases from J, leaving 14 bases between. Per the germline V gene, CDR1 is SGHRS and CDR2 is YFSETQ. CDR3 loop: CASSLEQGDVGELFF. The CDR3, as DNA: TGCGCCAGCAGCTTGGAACAGGGTGACGTAGGGGAGCTGTTTTTT.

CDR3 sequence (DNA): TGCAGTGCTTTCCAAGCGGGGGGATATTACAATGAGCAGTTCTTC. This sequence encodes CSAFQAGGYYNEQFF. The genes are TRBV20-1 and TRBJ2-1; 9 positions match TRBD2. This CDR3 is built from 15 residues. V gave up 5 bases and J gave up 4 bases; unmatched junction bases: 9. Germline CDR1 DFQATT, CDR2 SNEGSKA (reference sequence).